This T cell receptor beta chain was sequenced during a study of T cell changes during pregnancy in multiple sclerosis. Using immunoSEQ multiplex PCR, the repertoire was profiled, and TCRdb retains in-frame clones only, with some absent. Here the sample spans about 50,000 clones, roughly nine tenths being singletons. The material sequenced was CD8+ T cells from peripheral blood mononuclear cells, taken after pregnancy. The clonotype was recovered from a female donor with multiple sclerosis, enrolled in a pregnancy study.

The CDR3 DNA reads as TGTGCCAGCAGTGACTCGATGTCAGGGAGAAACACCATATATTTT. This encodes CASSDSMSGRNTIYF. The chain employs TRBV6-4 and TRBJ1-3; tentatively, D is TRBD1 (5 bases). The CDR3 runs to 15 residues. CDR1 MRHNA and CDR2 SNTAGT come from the germline V gene. The ends were cut back, 0 bases at V and 5 bases at J, with 11 bases in the middle.